There are a few counts of the clone carrying this TCR beta chain. As yet, its antigen is unknown. The CDR3 has 16 amino acids. Germline V gene data show CDR1 as ENHRY and CDR2 as SYGVKD. Germline trimming cut 6 bases from V and 0 bases from J; bases unmatched to any gene: 4. These data are taken from a study of T cell responses to AZD1222 COVID-19 vaccine. On the study more broadly: Pooled samples include second doses given at about 4 or 12 weeks. Overall study findings and caveats: Across spike, vaccine-associated CD4 TCRs were found, dominant at 160-218 and 743-854.

The table came from immunoSEQ multiplex PCR; TCRdb's copy has only in-frame clones and leaves some out. Altogether about 150,000 clones are present, roughly 93% being singletons, with the ten largest covering 5% to 5.5%. This TCR was sampled from an adult in good health. The chain is built from TRBV10-3 and TRBJ2-2; 10 nucleotides align to TRBD1. The specimen comprised peripheral blood, sampled on day 0 of AZD1222 vaccination. This chain's CDR3 is CAISGTGAANTGELFF. The CDR3 DNA reads TGTGCCATCAGCGGGACAGGGGCCGCGAACACCGGGGAGCTGTTTTTT.